This T cell receptor beta chain was documented in a study of blood T cell repertoires in COVID-19. At the level of the study: Some COVID-19 samples were acute and others convalescent; all came from the United States, Italy and Spain. PBMCs, B-cell-depleted T cells, or T cells provided the cDNA or gDNA that made up the material.

Authors' data handling: Reference gene primer amplification in the assay estimated nucleated cell counts. Only in-frame clones appear in the TCRdb table, and some are missing; sequencing was by immunoSEQ multiplex PCR. That table is the source of V, J and clone size, and D and trimming were worked out from the DNA. Altogether over 300,000 clones are present, 90% being singletons, with the ten largest covering 6.5%. The CDR3 runs 15 residues. Germline V CDR1 and CDR2: SGHVS, FNYEAQ. The ends were cut back, 4 bases at V and 1 base at J, with 13 bases in the middle. Sequencing used peripheral blood. The sequence derives from a man younger than 30 with active or convalescent COVID-19. The rearrangement joins TRBV7-6 to TRBJ1-1; weak D call: TRBD1 (6 bases). DNA of the CDR3: TGTGCCAGCAGCTCCTTAGGGGGGGCGAACACTGAAGCTTTCTTT. Translating it yields CASSSLGGANTEAFF.